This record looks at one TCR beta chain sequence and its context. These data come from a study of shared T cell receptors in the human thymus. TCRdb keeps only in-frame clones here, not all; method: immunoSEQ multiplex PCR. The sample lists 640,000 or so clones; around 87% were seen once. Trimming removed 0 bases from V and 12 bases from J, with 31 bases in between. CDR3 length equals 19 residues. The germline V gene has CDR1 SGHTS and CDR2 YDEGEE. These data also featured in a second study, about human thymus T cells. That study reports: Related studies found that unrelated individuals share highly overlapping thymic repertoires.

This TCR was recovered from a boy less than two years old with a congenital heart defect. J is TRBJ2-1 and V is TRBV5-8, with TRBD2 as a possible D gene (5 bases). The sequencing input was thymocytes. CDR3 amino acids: CASSLDLVRPGPSGYGQFF. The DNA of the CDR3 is TGTGCCAGCAGCTTGGATCTGGTTCGGCCCGGACCATCGGGATATGGGCAGTTCTTC.